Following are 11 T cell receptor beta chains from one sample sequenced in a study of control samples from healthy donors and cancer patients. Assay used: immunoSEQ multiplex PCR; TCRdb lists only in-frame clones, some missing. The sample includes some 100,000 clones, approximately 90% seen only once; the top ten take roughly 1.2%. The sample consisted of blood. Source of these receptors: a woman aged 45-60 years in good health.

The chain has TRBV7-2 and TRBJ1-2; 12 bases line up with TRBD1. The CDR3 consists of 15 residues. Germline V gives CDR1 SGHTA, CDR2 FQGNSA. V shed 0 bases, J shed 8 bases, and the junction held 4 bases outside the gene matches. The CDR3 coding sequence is TGTGCCAGCAGCTTAGCGGGACAGGGGGCCGGGGGCTACACCTTC. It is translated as CASSLAGQGAGGYTF.

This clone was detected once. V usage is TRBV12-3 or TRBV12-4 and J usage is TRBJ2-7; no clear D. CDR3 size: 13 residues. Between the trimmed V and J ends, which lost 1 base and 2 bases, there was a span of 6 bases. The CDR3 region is CASSLDGAYEQYF. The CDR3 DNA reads TGTGCCAGCAGTTTAGACGGAGCCTACGAGCAGTACTTC.

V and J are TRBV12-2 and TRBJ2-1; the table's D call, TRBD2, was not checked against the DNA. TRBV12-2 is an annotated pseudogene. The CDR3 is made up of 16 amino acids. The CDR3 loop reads CASRLDRGSGRPEQFF. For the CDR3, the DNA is TGTGCAAGTCGCTTAGATCGAGGTAGCGGGAGACCTGAGCAGTTCTTC.

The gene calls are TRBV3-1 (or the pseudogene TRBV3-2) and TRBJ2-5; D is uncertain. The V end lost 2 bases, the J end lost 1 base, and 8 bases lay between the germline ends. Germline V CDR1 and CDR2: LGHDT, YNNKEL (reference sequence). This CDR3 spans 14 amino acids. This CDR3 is CASSQLAFQETQYF. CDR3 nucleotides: TGTGCCAGCAGCCAATTAGCTTTCCAAGAGACCCAGTACTTC.

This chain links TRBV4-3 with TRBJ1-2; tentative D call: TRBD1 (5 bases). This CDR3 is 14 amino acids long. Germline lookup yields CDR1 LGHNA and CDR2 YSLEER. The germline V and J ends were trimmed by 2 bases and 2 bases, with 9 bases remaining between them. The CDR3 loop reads CASSQRAGNYGYTF. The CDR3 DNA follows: TGCGCCAGCAGCCAAAGGGCAGGGAACTATGGCTACACCTTC.

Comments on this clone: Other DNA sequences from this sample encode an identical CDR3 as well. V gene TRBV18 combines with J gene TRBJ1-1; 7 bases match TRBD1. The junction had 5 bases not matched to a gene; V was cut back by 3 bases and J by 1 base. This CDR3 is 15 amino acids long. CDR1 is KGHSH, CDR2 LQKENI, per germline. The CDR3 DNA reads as TGTGCCAGCTCACCTCGGACAGGCGAGAACACTGAAGCTTTCTTT. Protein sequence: CASSPRTGENTEAFF.

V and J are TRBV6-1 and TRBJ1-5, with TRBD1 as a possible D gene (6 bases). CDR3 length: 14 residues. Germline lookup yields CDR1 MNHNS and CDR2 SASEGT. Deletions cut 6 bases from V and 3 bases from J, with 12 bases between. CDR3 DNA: TGTGCCAGCAGCCGCCAGGGGAACAATCAGCCCCAGCATTTT. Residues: CASSRQGNNQPQHF.

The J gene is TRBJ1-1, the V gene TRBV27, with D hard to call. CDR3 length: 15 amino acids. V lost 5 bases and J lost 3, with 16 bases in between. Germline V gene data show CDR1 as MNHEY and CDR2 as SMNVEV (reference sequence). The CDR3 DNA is TGTGCCAGCAGTAATTTGGGAGGGCTCGACACTGAAGCTTTCTTT. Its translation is CASSNLGGLDTEAFF.

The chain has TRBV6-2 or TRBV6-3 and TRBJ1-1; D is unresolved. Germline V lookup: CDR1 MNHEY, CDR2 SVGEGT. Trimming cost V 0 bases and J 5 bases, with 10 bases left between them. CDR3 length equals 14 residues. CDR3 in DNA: TGTGCCAGCAGTTACTCCACGTGGGCGACTGAAGCTTTCTTT. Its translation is CASSYSTWATEAFF.

The CDR3 spells CASSLRQALYEQYF. CDR3 DNA: TGTGCCAGCAGCCTCAGACAGGCCCTCTACGAGCAGTACTTC. The V call is TRBV7-4, the J call TRBJ2-7; possibly TRBD1 for D (6 bases). The CDR3 has 14 amino acids. Germline assignment: CDR1 SGHVT and CDR2 SQSDAQ. Trimming shortened V by 5 bases and J by 3 bases, and 14 bases separated the two germline ends.

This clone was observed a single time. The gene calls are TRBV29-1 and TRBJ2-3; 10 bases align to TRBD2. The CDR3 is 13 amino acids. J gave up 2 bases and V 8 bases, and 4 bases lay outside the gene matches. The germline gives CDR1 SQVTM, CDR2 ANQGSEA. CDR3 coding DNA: TGCAGCCTAGCGGGGGCTATCACAGATACGCAGTATTTT. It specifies CSLAGAITDTQYF.